A single sample is the source of the 32 T cell receptor beta chains below, sequenced in a study of cytomegalovirus exposure and HLA in healthy donors. Vbeta (60) and Jbeta (13) primers were used in the PCR. The repertoire was sequenced with immunoSEQ multiplex PCR; TCRdb's copy has only in-frame clones and lacks some. The data contain around 180,000 clones, about three quarters of them singletons. Sequenced sample: PBMCs. These receptor sequences come from a middle-aged man in good health and CMV-seronegative.

The chain recombines TRBV30 with TRBJ1-5, with 8 bases matching TRBD1. CDR1 and CDR2 from the germline V gene are GTSNPN and SVGIG (reference sequence). The CDR3 extends over 17 amino acids. V gave up 5 bases and J gave up 0 bases; unmatched junction bases: 12. CDR3 amino acids: CAWGRTGRKYSNQPQHF. CDR3 nucleotide sequence: TGTGCCTGGGGCCGGACAGGGCGCAAGTATAGCAATCAGCCCCAGCATTTT. Full variable domain (remainder filled in from reference TRBV30 and TRBJ1-5): SQTIHQWPATLVQPVGSPLSLECTVEGTSNPNLYWYRQAAGRGLQLLFYSVGIGQISSEVPQNLSASRPQDRQFILSSKKLLLSDSGFYLCAWGRTGRKYSNQPQHFGDGTRLSIL.

The genes are TRBV25-1 and TRBJ1-5; TRBD1 might be the D (5 bases). Trimming took 7 bases from V and 1 from J, leaving 11 bases between them. Germline CDR1 MGHDK, CDR2 SYGVNS. The CDR3 runs to 14 residues. The CDR3 sequence is CASIGQGSNQPQHF. CDR3 DNA: TGTGCCAGCATAGGGCAGGGCAGCAATCAGCCCCAGCATTTT.

V gene TRBV6-5 combines with J gene TRBJ2-3; D perhaps matches TRBD1 (5 bases). This CDR3 spans 14 amino acids. Germline V CDR1 and CDR2: MNHEY, SVGAGI. Trimming removed 10 bases at V and 0 bases at J, with 14 bases between. The chain's CDR3 is CATNGRVSTDTQYF. CDR3 DNA sequence: TGTGCCACCAACGGCAGGGTTAGCACAGATACGCAGTATTTT.

This chain links TRBV10-3 with TRBJ1-5; D is perhaps TRBD1 (5 bases). The germline V gene has CDR1 ENHRY and CDR2 SYGVKD. The CDR3 extends over 13 amino acids. V was shortened by 6 bases and J by 5 bases, with 11 bases between the two germline ends. The CDR3: CAISLTEDQPQHF. The CDR3 region has the DNA TGTGCCATCAGCCTGACAGAAGATCAGCCCCAGCATTTT.

V usage is TRBV7-3 and J usage is TRBJ2-7, with 7 bases fitting TRBD2. CDR3 length: 17 residues. The V and J ends lost 1 base and 4 bases, in that order; junction bases with no gene match: 13. Germline V lookup: CDR1 SGHTA, CDR2 FQGTGA. This CDR3 is CASSLKEGGREFYEQYF. The DNA for the CDR3 is TGTGCCAGCAGCTTAAAGGAAGGCGGGCGGGAGTTTTACGAGCAGTACTTC.

The chain has TRBV19 and TRBJ1-1; 8 nucleotides align to TRBD1. The J segment lost 5 bases and the V segment lost 6 bases, leaving 5 bases of the junction unmatched. Per germline, CDR1 LNHDA and CDR2 SQIVND (reference sequence). This CDR3 has 13 amino acids. The CDR3 loop reads CASSRQGATEAFF. The DNA of the CDR3 is TGTGCCAGTAGCCGTCAGGGGGCAACTGAAGCTTTCTTT.

This chain links TRBV5-4 with TRBJ2-5; 8 nucleotides line up with TRBD1. The CDR3 loop spans 15 amino acids. Germline V CDR1 and CDR2: SGHNT, YYREEE (reference sequence). V lost 4 bases and J lost 4; bases outside the gene matches: 9. CDR3 in DNA: TGTGCCAGCAGCGTCATCCAGGGGGCAGGAGAGACCCAGTACTTC. It codes for CASSVIQGAGETQYF.

The chain couples TRBV7-9 to TRBJ2-7; 9 positions agree with TRBD2. CDR3 length equals 18 residues. The V gene's germline CDR1 is SEHNR and CDR2 FQNEAQ (reference sequence). The trim removed 4 bases at V and 7 bases at J, leaving 20 bases unmatched. CDR3 sequence (DNA): TGTGCCAGCAGCTCCTCGGTACATAGCGGGAGACCTAGAGGGGAGCAGTACTTC. Amino acid sequence: CASSSSVHSGRPRGEQYF.

This chain links TRBV4-1 with TRBJ2-2, with 11 positions matching TRBD2. The trim removed 2 bases at V and 2 bases at J, leaving 7 bases unmatched. The CDR3 sequence is 18 residues long. Germline assignment: CDR1 MGHRA and CDR2 YSYEKL. The CDR3 region is CASSQYPGTSGNTGELFF. The CDR3 DNA sequence: TGCGCCAGCAGCCAATATCCCGGGACTAGCGGTAACACCGGGGAGCTGTTTTTT.

To note about this clone: This CDR3 is also generated by other DNA sequences in the sample. This chain uses TRBV11-2 with TRBJ1-1; D is possibly TRBD1 (5 bases). Looked up from germline, CDR1 is SGHAT and CDR2 is FQNNGV. The CDR3 covers 13 residues. V was clipped by 1 base and J by 5 bases, with 8 bases between them. The CDR3 coding sequence is TGTGCCAGCAGCTTAGCCGGGGGGACTGAAGCTTTCTTT. Protein sequence: CASSLAGGTEAFF.

The gene calls are TRBV13 and TRBJ1-2; D may be TRBD1 (6 bases). This CDR3 is 15 amino acids long. The V gene's germline CDR1 is PRHDT and CDR2 FYEKMQ (reference sequence). V dropped 4 bases and J dropped 5 bases, with 17 bases sitting between them. The CDR3 region is CASSSAQGRDYGYTF. The CDR3 DNA is TGTGCCAGCAGCTCGGCCCAGGGGAGGGATTATGGCTACACCTTC.

In its sample, this clone was seen once. This rearrangement joins TRBV18 to TRBJ1-5; unclear D gene. The CDR3 sequence is 13 residues long. The germline CDR1 and CDR2 sequences are KGHSH and LQKENI. Trimming took off 5 bases at V and 0 bases at J, with 5 bases between the two ends. CDR3 DNA sequence: TGTGCCAGCTCAATGGCTAGCAATCAGCCCCAGCATTTT. Translating it yields CASSMASNQPQHF.

The chain combines TRBV30 with TRBJ1-1; D not resolved. Germline V lookup: CDR1 GTSNPN, CDR2 SVGIG (reference sequence). This CDR3 is 9 amino acids long. With 6 bases removed from V and 10 bases from J, the gap between germline ends came to 9 bases. The CDR3 reads CACLLPAFF. Here the CDR3 DNA reads TGTGCCTGCCTTCTCCCAGCTTTCTTT. Full variable domain (missing parts from reference TRBV30 and TRBJ1-1): SQTIHQWPATLVQPVGSPLSLECTVEGTSNPNLYWYRQAAGRGLQLLFYSVGIGQISSEVPQNLSASRPQDRQFILSSKKLLLSDSGFYLCACLLPAFFGQGTRLTVV.

The chain is built from TRBV10-1 and TRBJ1-2; maybe TRBD1 (5 bases). The length of the CDR3 is 14 residues. From germline, CDR1 is WNHNN and CDR2 SYGVQD (reference sequence). Trimming removed 0 bases at V and 14 bases at J, with 19 bases between. Here the CDR3 DNA reads TGCGCCAGCAGTGAGTCGACAATCGGGAGGGGTCTAACCTTC. This codes for CASSESTIGRGLTF.

The chain employs TRBV7-3 and TRBJ1-1; tentatively, D is TRBD1 (6 bases). V gave up 5 bases and J gave up 3 bases, with 10 bases separating them. The CDR3 runs 13 residues. CDR1 is SGHTA, CDR2 FQGTGA, per germline. CDR3 protein: CASSAHRDTEAFF. The DNA of the CDR3 is TGTGCCAGCAGCGCCCACAGGGACACTGAAGCTTTCTTT.

The chain has TRBV4-3 and TRBJ2-1; TRBD2 is a possible D gene (7 bases). Trimming removed 2 bases from V and 9 bases from J, with 14 bases in between. Germline CDR1 reads LGHNA; CDR2 reads YSLEER. The CDR3 extends over 14 amino acids. DNA for the CDR3: TGCGCCAGCAGCCAAAACGGGGGGCCGGGTGAGCAGTTCTTC. Its protein product is CASSQNGGPGEQFF.

The rearrangement uses TRBV7-2 and TRBJ1-2, with 8 bases lining up with TRBD1. CDR1 and CDR2 (germline): SGHTA, FQGNSA. The CDR3 is made up of 17 amino acids. V was clipped by 2 bases and J by 8 bases; unmatched bases: 16. This CDR3 is CASSLQGAIVDFGGYTF. CDR3 nucleotides: TGTGCCAGCAGCTTACAGGGGGCGATTGTAGATTTCGGAGGCTACACCTTC.

This clone was recorded a few times. The genes are TRBV6-5 and TRBJ1-1, with D hard to call. Germline lookup yields CDR1 MNHEY and CDR2 SVGAGI. V lost 7 bases and J lost 11, with 20 bases in between. CDR3 length: 13 amino acids. CDR3 DNA sequence: TGTGCCAGCATTAGCCCAACACGGGGTGAGGCTTTCTTT. Encoded protein: CASISPTRGEAFF.

The V and J genes are TRBV11-2 and TRBJ2-7; 9 bases agree with TRBD1. This CDR3 contains 15 residues. Germline V CDR1 and CDR2: SGHAT, FQNNGV. V shed 4 bases and J 3 bases; nucleotides not matched to a gene: 7. The CDR3 spells CASSSPGTGSYEQYF. The DNA for the CDR3 is TGTGCCAGCAGCTCCCCAGGGACAGGGAGCTACGAGCAGTACTTC.

This clone came up once. This rearrangement joins TRBV6-5 to TRBJ2-7, with 8 positions matching TRBD2. Trimming took 6 bases from V and 6 from J; bases not matched to a gene: 10. The length of the CDR3 is 14 residues. Germline CDR1 is MNHEY and CDR2 is SVGAGI. CDR3 nucleotide sequence: TGTGCCAGCAGACCGGGACTAGGCGGTTCCGAGCAGTACTTC. This codes for CASRPGLGGSEQYF.

CDR3 in DNA: TGCAGCGTTGTATCACAGGGGGCTGAAGCTTTCTTT. Protein product: CSVVSQGAEAFF. This chain links TRBV29-1 with TRBJ1-1; 8 bases align to TRBD1. J was trimmed by 6 bases and V by 4 bases; bases with no gene match: 4. Germline CDR1 and CDR2: SQVTM and ANQGSEA. There are 12 residues in the CDR3.

The V gene is TRBV7-3, the J gene TRBJ2-3, with D tentatively TRBD1 (6 bases). V was trimmed by 5 bases and J by 1 base, leaving 13 bases between them. There are 15 residues in the CDR3. Germline V gene sequence: CDR1 SGHTA, CDR2 FQGTGA. CDR3 region: CASSPGVAGTDTQYF. The DNA of the CDR3 is TGTGCCAGCAGCCCAGGGGTAGCTGGCACAGATACGCAGTATTTT.

A few counts support this clone. The J gene is TRBJ2-1, the V gene TRBV12-5, with 11 bases matching TRBD2. The trim removed 3 bases at V and 12 bases at J, leaving 13 bases unmatched. The CDR3 is made up of 16 amino acids. Per germline, CDR1 LGHNT and CDR2 FRNRAP. This CDR3 is CASGLPLAGVSLGQFF. The CDR3 nucleotides are TGTGCTAGTGGTTTACCACTAGCGGGAGTATCTTTGGGGCAGTTCTTC.

The chain carries TRBV6-5 and TRBJ2-7; 8 nucleotides line up with TRBD1. CDR1 and CDR2 (germline): MNHEY, SVGAGI. V was pared by 7 bases and J by 4 bases, with 6 bases of the junction left unmatched. CDR3 length: 13 amino acids. CDR3 DNA sequence: TGTGCCAGCACCAGGACAGGGTGGTACGAGCAGTACTTC. Protein product: CASTRTGWYEQYF.

The chain employs TRBV6-1 and TRBJ2-5; 7 nucleotides align to TRBD2. Germline V gives CDR1 MNHNS, CDR2 SASEGT. This CDR3 is built from 15 residues. Losses at the gene ends were 3 bases for V and 5 bases for J; bases not matched to a gene: 9. CDR3 residues: CASSDPGGGVETQYF. CDR3 bases: TGTGCCAGCAGTGATCCCGGTGGGGGGGTGGAGACCCAGTACTTC.

The chain couples TRBV12-5 to TRBJ2-6; D may be TRBD2 (5 bases). From germline, CDR1 is LGHNT and CDR2 FRNRAP. The CDR3 has 15 residues. Trimming left V 6 bases short and J 4 bases short, with 13 bases between. In DNA form, the CDR3 reads TGTGCTAGTGGACTCGGGGATCCCGGGGCCAACGTCCTGACTTTC. It yields the protein CASGLGDPGANVLTF.

This chain joins TRBV19 and TRBJ2-5, with 9 bases lining up with TRBD1. The CDR3 contains 18 residues. The germline V gene encodes CDR1 LNHDA and CDR2 SQIVND (reference sequence). With V trimmed by 1 base and J by 3 bases, 12 bases remained unmatched. CDR3 sequence (DNA): TGTGCCAGTAGTATAGTATTAGGTTGGGACAGGGACGAAGAGACCCAGTACTTC. This gives the protein CASSIVLGWDRDEETQYF.

This chain uses TRBV6-5 with TRBJ1-2; 7 bases are a match to TRBD1. V was clipped by 4 bases and J by 0 bases; unmatched bases: 2. The germline CDR1 and CDR2 sequences are MNHEY and SVGAGI. The CDR3 is made up of 14 amino acids. This CDR3 reads CASSWTGSNYGYTF. The CDR3 DNA follows: TGTGCCAGCAGTTGGACAGGTTCTAACTATGGCTACACCTTC.

V and J are TRBV6-5 and TRBJ2-6; D possibly corresponds to TRBD1 (5 bases). In germline, CDR1 is MNHEY, CDR2 SVGAGI. The CDR3 extends over 15 amino acids. The ends were cut back, 4 bases at V and 2 bases at J, with 9 bases in the middle. This CDR3 reads CASSSQVAGANVLTF. The CDR3 DNA is TGTGCCAGCAGTTCACAGGTGGCTGGGGCCAACGTCCTGACTTTC.

CDR3 loop: CASSIPGQGMGEQFF. The CDR3 nucleotides read TGTGCCAGTAGTATACCGGGACAGGGAATGGGTGAGCAGTTCTTC. This rearrangement joins TRBV19 to TRBJ2-1; 9 bases are a match to TRBD1. Germline CDR1 is LNHDA and CDR2 is SQIVND (reference sequence). The CDR3 has 15 amino acids. V was pared by 2 bases and J by 9 bases, with 8 bases of the junction left unmatched.

The V and J genes are TRBV19 and TRBJ1-5, with no clear D. CDR1 and CDR2 from the germline V gene are LNHDA and SQIVND (reference sequence). The V gene lost 5 bases and the J gene lost 2 bases, with 16 bases spanning the gap. This CDR3 has 16 residues. The CDR3 nucleotides are TGTGCCAGTAGTGGAACTTGGGGAGCGGGCAATCAGCCCCAGCATTTT. Encoded protein: CASSGTWGAGNQPQHF.

This clone was observed a handful of times. This chain uses TRBV5-4 with TRBJ2-3, with 8 bases that match TRBD1. Germline V lookup: CDR1 SGHNT, CDR2 YYREEE (reference sequence). This CDR3 is built from 16 residues. The J segment lost 0 bases and the V segment lost 4 bases, leaving 7 bases of the junction unmatched. The CDR3, as DNA: TGTGCCAGCAGCCCGGGACAGGCCCAGAGCACAGATACGCAGTATTTT. Translated: CASSPGQAQSTDTQYF.